A single sample is the source of the 25 T cell receptor beta chains below, sequenced in a study of Tregs in tolerant kidney transplant recipients. Assay used: immunoSEQ multiplex PCR; TCRdb lists only in-frame clones, some missing. The sample has 20,000 to 30,000 clones. Related graft donors supplied nonmyeloablative bone marrow transplants, and mixed chimerism was transient. The input for sequencing was CD4+ T cells from blood (PBMCs), taken 6 months after the transplant. Every receptor here comes from a human patient who received a combined kidney and bone marrow transplant. Some T cells may have originated in the graft donor.

In the case of this clone: Read coverage stops 3 residues before the CDR3 terminus; the germline J gene supplies the remainder. The chain is built from TRBV7-8 and TRBJ1-6; the D gene is possibly TRBD1 (5 bases). V was shortened by 5 bases and J by 0 bases, with 11 bases between the two germline ends. Germline values: CDR1 SGHVS, CDR2 FQNEAQ. CDR3 length: 16 amino acids. The chain's CDR3 is CASSPRATSYNSPLHF. Incomplete CDR3 DNA: TGTGCCAGCAGCCCCAGGGCCACCTCCTATAATTCACCC.

For this clone: The sequence runs out 3 residues before the end of the CDR3; the remainder is reconstructed from the germline J gene. The chain links TRBV2 to TRBJ1-5; D possibly corresponds to TRBD1 (6 bases). Germline CDR1 SNHLY, CDR2 FYNNEI. The CDR3 is 15 amino acids. With 5 bases removed from V and 1 base from J, the gap between germline ends came to 12 bases. CDR3 DNA, as far as it was read: TGTGCCAGCAGTCACAGGGAAACGAGCAATCAGCCC. Translated: CASSHRETSNQP. The complete CDR3 protein is CASSHRETSNQPQHF.

A note on this clone: The read is 3 residues too short to cover the CDR3 end, so that end is filled in from the germline J gene. The V gene is TRBV4-2, the J gene TRBJ1-6, with 7 bases lining up with TRBD1. The CDR3 totals 18 residues. Per germline, CDR1 LGHNA and CDR2 YNFKEQ. With 4 bases clipped from V and 0 bases from J, the junction kept 9 bases outside the gene matches. CDR3 sequence reads: CASSPRGSLSSYNSPLHF. The covered CDR3 bases are TGTGCCAGCAGCCCCAGGGGGTCCTTGAGCTCCTATAATTCACCC.

With respect to this clone: The read comes to an end 3 residues before the CDR3 does, leaving the germline J gene to fill in the end. The chain joins TRBV7-9 to TRBJ1-2; TRBD1 matches 7 bases. The length of the CDR3 is 15 residues. Unmatched junction bases numbered 8, after V lost 5 bases and J lost 2 bases. Germline loops: CDR1 SEHNR, CDR2 FQNEAQ (reference sequence). CDR3 protein: CASSPSQGSNYGYTF. The DNA read from the CDR3 is TGTGCCAGCAGCCCGTCACAGGGGTCCAACTATGGC.

The sequenced part of the CDR3 DNA is TGTGCCAGCAACGATCCAGAGACAGGGACCTACGAG. Amino acids: CASNDPETGTYE. The full CDR3 protein is CASNDPETGTYEQYF. The V and J genes are TRBV11-2 and TRBJ2-7; 7 nucleotides match TRBD1. The CDR3 is cut off 3 residues early in the read; its end comes from the germline J gene. This CDR3 is built from 15 residues. The V and J ends lost 7 bases and 2 bases, in that order; junction bases with no gene match: 11. Germline lookup yields CDR1 SGHAT and CDR2 FQNNGV.

A note on this clone: The DNA ends 3 residues before the CDR3 does, and the rest of the CDR3 is filled in from the germline J gene. The genes are TRBV10-3 and TRBJ2-2; 9 bases align to TRBD2. Germline-derived CDR1 and CDR2 are ENHRY and SYGVKD. The J segment lost 3 bases and the V segment lost 1 base, leaving 6 bases of the junction unmatched. This CDR3 comprises 17 residues. CDR3 region: CAISELEREAHTGELFF. CDR3 bases read: TGTGCCATCAGTGAGTTGGAGCGGGAGGCCCACACCGGGGAG.

Points on this clone: The sequenced fragment ends 3 residues before the CDR3 boundary, so the rest is inferred from the germline J gene. The chain joins TRBV5-8 to TRBJ1-5; 7 bases are shared with TRBD1. Looked up from germline, CDR1 is SGHTS and CDR2 is YDEGEE. J gave up 7 bases and V 4 bases, and 5 bases lay outside the gene matches. The CDR3 length is 13 residues. Incomplete CDR3 DNA: TGTGCCAGCAGCCGTGAGGGGGCCCAGCCC. It specifies CASSREGAQP. The entire CDR3 sequence reads CASSREGAQPQHF. Supplemented by reference TRBV5-8 and TRBJ1-5, the full variable domain reads EAGVTQSPTHLIKTRGQQATLRCSPISGHTSVYWYQQALGLGLQFLLWYDEGEERNRGNFPPRFSGRQFPNYSSELNVNALELEDSALYLCASSREGAQPQHFGDGTRLSIL.

In the case of this clone: From the germline J gene comes the end of the CDR3, since the read stops 3 residues before it. This chain connects TRBV5-1 to TRBJ1-4; no definite D call. The CDR3 totals 14 residues. V lost 0 bases and J lost 8, with 11 bases in between. The germline V gene encodes CDR1 SGHRS and CDR2 YFSETQ. The covered CDR3 bases are TGCGCCAGCAGCTTGGGTGGCCCTGGCGAAAAA. Its protein is CASSLGGPGEK. From start to end, the CDR3 is CASSLGGPGEKLFF.

Notes on this clone: Read coverage stops 3 residues before the CDR3 terminus; the germline J gene supplies the remainder. The rearrangement joins TRBV10-1 to TRBJ2-7, with 9 nucleotides matching TRBD1. With 0 bases clipped from V and 2 bases from J, the junction kept 5 bases outside the gene matches. This CDR3 has 16 amino acids. Looked up from germline, CDR1 is WNHNN and CDR2 is SYGVQD (reference sequence). The DNA read from the CDR3 is TGCGCCAGCAGTGAGTCAACCGGGACAGGGACCTACGAG. This codes for CASSESTGTGTYE. The whole CDR3 is CASSESTGTGTYEQYF.

On this clone itself: The junction shows a germline mismatch at one end, possibly a read error. From the germline J gene comes the end of the CDR3, since the read stops 3 residues before it. This chain links TRBV4-2 with TRBJ2-5; D gene uncertain. Germline loops: CDR1 LGHNA, CDR2 YNFKEQ. The CDR3 length is 15 residues. CDR3: CASSQYYEATETQYF. Incomplete CDR3 DNA: TGCGCCAGCAGCCAATATTACGAGGCAACAGAGACC.

Concerning this clone: The read terminates 3 residues before the CDR3 end, so the remaining end is supplied by the germline J gene. The V and J genes are TRBV19 and TRBJ2-7, with 9 nucleotides matching TRBD1. J lost 5 bases, V lost 4 bases, and 9 bases had no gene match. CDR1 and CDR2 (germline): LNHDA, SQIVND (reference sequence). The length of the CDR3 is 15 residues. The sequenced part of the CDR3 DNA is TGTGCCAGTAGTAAAACCCGGGACAGGGTACACGAG. It specifies CASSKTRDRVHE. The CDR3 in full is CASSKTRDRVHEQYF.

The CDR3 region is CASIGGSAGGWKETQYF. The DNA read from the CDR3 is TGCGCCAGCATAGGGGGAAGCGCAGGGGGCTGGAAAGAGACC. The chain is built from TRBV10-1 and TRBJ2-5; 8 nucleotides line up with TRBD1. The read finishes 3 residues shy of the CDR3 end, and the germline J gene is used to complete it. Germline assignment: CDR1 WNHNN and CDR2 SYGVQD (reference sequence). This CDR3 has 17 residues. The junction had 16 bases not matched to a gene; V was cut back by 7 bases and J by 3 bases.

A remark on this clone: The sequenced fragment ends 3 residues before the CDR3 boundary, so the rest is inferred from the germline J gene. The chain joins TRBV7-6 to TRBJ2-3; TRBD1 might be the D (5 bases). CDR3 length: 12 residues. In germline, CDR1 is SGHVS, CDR2 FNYEAQ. Trimming stripped 7 bases from V and 6 bases from J, with 11 bases between. The CDR3 loop reads CASTRPGDTQYF. CDR3 DNA, as far as it was read: TGTGCCAGCACCAGGCCAGGGGATACG.

A remark on this clone: The read ends 3 residues before the CDR3 terminus; that terminus is restored from the germline J gene. The chain uses TRBV19 and TRBJ1-5; possibly TRBD1 for D (6 bases). Germline CDR1 reads LNHDA; CDR2 reads SQIVND (reference sequence). Trimming took off 6 bases at V and 4 bases at J, with 16 bases between the two ends. There are 15 residues in the CDR3. The CDR3 loop is CASSNSTGLNQPQHF. The CDR3 DNA, read in part, is TGTGCCAGTAGCAACTCGACAGGTCTTAATCAGCCC.

Of note for this clone: The read finishes 3 residues shy of the CDR3 end, and the germline J gene is used to complete it. V usage is TRBV6-4 and J usage is TRBJ2-1; maybe TRBD1 (6 bases). Germline CDR1 is MRHNA and CDR2 is SNTAGT. The CDR3 covers 14 residues. V lost 6 bases and J 1 base, leaving 10 bases between the germline ends. The CDR3 DNA, read in part, is TGTGCCAGCAGCCCCAGGGGATCCTACAATGAG. It yields the protein CASSPRGSYNE. The CDR3 in full is CASSPRGSYNEQFF.

As for this clone: The CDR3 goes on 3 residues after the read ends, and that part is filled in from the germline J gene. J is TRBJ1-2 and V is TRBV19, with 10 nucleotides matching TRBD1. Germline V gene lookup returns CDR1 LNHDA and CDR2 SQIVND (reference sequence). The CDR3 length is 15 residues. V was pared by 3 bases and J by 2 bases, with 3 bases of the junction left unmatched. The CDR3 reads CASSILDRGNYGYTF. CDR3 bases read: TGTGCCAGTAGTATCCTGGACAGGGGGAACTATGGC.

Of note for this clone: The read finishes 3 residues shy of the CDR3 end, and the germline J gene is used to complete it. The chain has TRBV29-1 and TRBJ1-2, with TRBD1 matching over 10 bases. The V and J ends lost 7 bases and 3 bases, in that order; junction bases with no gene match: 8. The CDR3 loop spans 14 amino acids. Germline CDR1 is SQVTM and CDR2 is ANQGSEA. The chain's CDR3 is CSAGTGVWHYGYTF. Partial CDR3 DNA: TGCAGCGCTGGGACAGGGGTATGGCACTATGGC. Full variable domain (missing parts from reference TRBV29-1 and TRBJ1-2): SAVISQKPSRDICQRGTSLTIQCQVDSQVTMMFWYRQQPGQSLTLIATANQGSEATYESGFVIDKFPISRPNLTFSTLTVSNMSPEDSSIYLCSAGTGVWHYGYTFGSGTRLTVV.

For this clone: The sequence runs out 3 residues before the end of the CDR3; the remainder is reconstructed from the germline J gene. This chain links TRBV12-3 or TRBV12-4 with TRBJ1-5; no clear D gene. V dropped 2 bases and J dropped 0 bases, with 5 bases sitting between them. The CDR3 runs to 14 residues. The CDR3 loop reads CASSLFYSNQPQHF. The sequenced CDR3 bases are TGTGCCAGCAGTTTATTTTATAGCAATCAGCCC.

The CDR3 bases that were read are TGTGCCAGTAGTCCGGTCGATTGGGGGGGCACTGAA. Amino acids: CASSPVDWGGTE. The whole CDR3 sequence is CASSPVDWGGTEAFF. The chain couples TRBV19 to TRBJ1-1; perhaps TRBD1 as D (5 bases). The read comes to an end 3 residues before the CDR3 does, leaving the germline J gene to fill in the end. In germline, CDR1 is LNHDA, CDR2 SQIVND (reference sequence). The length of the CDR3 is 15 residues. The ends were cut back, 5 bases at V and 4 bases at J, with 17 bases in the middle.

About this clone: The read is 3 residues too short to cover the CDR3 end, so that end is filled in from the germline J gene. V gene TRBV20-1 combines with J gene TRBJ2-4, with 7 bases that match TRBD1. The ends lost 0 bases at V and 0 bases at J; junction bases unmatched: 11. The CDR3 loop spans 18 amino acids. Germline V lookup: CDR1 DFQATT, CDR2 SNEGSKA (reference sequence). CDR3 bases read: TGCAGTGCTAGAGATGAGTCAGGGGGTAGGGTAGCCAAAAACATT. Amino acids: CSARDESGGRVAKNI. The whole CDR3 protein is CSARDESGGRVAKNIQYF.

Comment on this clone: The DNA ends 3 residues before the CDR3 does, and the rest of the CDR3 is filled in from the germline J gene. This rearrangement joins TRBV6-2 or TRBV6-3 to TRBJ2-1; 11 nucleotides agree with TRBD2. CDR3 length equals 17 residues. Germline V gives CDR1 MNHEY, CDR2 SVGEGT. J lost 8 bases, V lost 5 bases, and 14 bases had no gene match. The sequenced CDR3 bases are TGTGCCAGCAGTACCTACCCGGGACTAGCGGAGGAGTATGAG. Protein sequence: CASSTYPGLAEEYE. The complete CDR3 reads CASSTYPGLAEEYEQFF.

A word on this clone: The sequence runs out 3 residues before the end of the CDR3; the remainder is reconstructed from the germline J gene. This chain uses TRBV6-4 with TRBJ2-3; D not certain. The ends were cut back, 0 bases at V and 6 bases at J, with 13 bases in the middle. CDR3 length equals 15 residues. The V gene's germline CDR1 is MRHNA and CDR2 SNTAGT. The CDR3 is CASSDSITGGDTQYF. The part of the CDR3 DNA that was read is TGTGCCAGCAGTGACTCGATCACGGGTGGGGATACG.

A remark on this clone: The read ends 3 residues shy of where the CDR3 ends; the end is completed using the germline J gene. J is TRBJ1-2 and V is TRBV5-1; TRBD1 aligns across 10 bases. J gave up 7 bases and V 0 bases, and 3 bases lay outside the gene matches. The germline gives CDR1 SGHRS, CDR2 YFSETQ. CDR3 length: 14 amino acids. The part of the CDR3 DNA that was read is TGCGCCAGCAGCTTGGGCCGACAGGGGGCTGGC. This gives the protein CASSLGRQGAG. The whole CDR3 sequence reads CASSLGRQGAGYTF.

Concerning this clone: The read halts 3 residues ahead of the CDR3 end, with the missing end drawn from the germline J gene. The chain is built from TRBV6-2 or TRBV6-3 and TRBJ1-1; D not certain. Deletions cut 3 bases from V and 4 bases from J, with 12 bases between. Looked up from germline, CDR1 is MNHEY and CDR2 is SVGEGT. The CDR3 loop spans 14 amino acids. The sequenced CDR3 bases are TGTGCCAGCAGTTATGGTTGGCAAAGCACTGAA. Translation gives CASSYGWQSTE. The CDR3 in its entirety is CASSYGWQSTEAFF.

Details on this clone: The read falls 3 residues short of the CDR3 end, and the missing part is taken from the germline J gene. The chain joins TRBV2 to TRBJ1-2; D may be TRBD1 (6 bases). The CDR3 sequence is 14 residues long. The V gene lost 7 bases and the J gene lost 5 bases, with 17 bases spanning the gap. Looked up from germline, CDR1 is SNHLY and CDR2 is FYNNEI. The CDR3 region is CASTSGTRGYGYTF. Incomplete CDR3 DNA: TGTGCCAGCACCTCTGGTACCAGGGGTTATGGC.